This T cell receptor beta chain was captured in a study of human T cells and chemical hapten exposure. Study results and caveats: It should be noted that donors had alopecia, so their immune response may differ from healthy people's. Patch test score rose with PT1 expanded TCRs, significant at 8, 16, 32, not 4.

This clonotype appeared a few times. The antigen is undetermined. The library attached unique molecular identifiers to individual cDNA molecules. TCRdb recomputed calls from the RACE reads with MiXCR, one row per CDR3 protein. This table holds 80,000 to 100,000 distinct CDR3 sequences, around 12% found once. The V gene's germline CDR1 is DFQATT and CDR2 SNEGSKA (reference sequence). With 3 bases clipped from V and 5 bases from J, the junction kept 4 bases outside the gene matches. The CDR3 loop spans 13 amino acids. Documented time point: patch test 1, 2 weeks after DPC sensitization. Treatment reported: therapeutic diphenylcyclopropenone sensitization with weekly scalp DPC.

V usage is TRBV20-1 and J usage is TRBJ2-7, with TRBD1 matching over 10 bases. This receptor was obtained from a woman aged 40 to 50 with alopecia areata. Some clones in this sample may be carry-over from other donors' samples. Sequences were derived from whole blood, sampled in connection with sensitization to the hapten diphenylcyclopropenone (DPC). The CDR3 is CSASDRGRDEQYF. DNA for the CDR3: TGCAGTGCTAGCGACAGGGGGCGCGACGAGCAGTACTTC.